This TCR beta chain emerged from a study of a mutant IDH1 vaccine in newly diagnosed glioma. In the study overall: Either 4-6 weeks after radiotherapy alone or alongside temozolomide, vaccination was begun. Patients previously underwent radiotherapy, temozolomide, or both, and most underwent both.

The table came from immunoSEQ multiplex PCR; TCRdb's copy has only in-frame clones and leaves some out. There are more than 55,000 clones in the sample; approximately 80% occur only once, and 3% to 4.5% lies in the top ten. Comments on this clone: Its antigen is unknown.

The time point is: week 11, during vaccination. The study gave 300 ug of mutant IDH1 20-mer peptide per vaccine dose, with topical imiquimod. Notes on the study in general: Immune responses induced by vaccination arose in just under 95% of the patients.

Germline CDR1 reads SGHTS; CDR2 reads YDEGEE. This CDR3 contains 15 residues. Deletions cut 1 base from V and 2 bases from J, with 12 bases between. Sequenced here: PBMCs, sampled from a glioma patient whose treatment included an IDH1 peptide vaccine. This chain uses TRBV5-8 with TRBJ2-5; D is tentatively TRBD1 or TRBD2 (5 bases each). The receptor comes from a man aged 25-45 years with glioma. The CDR3 coding sequence is TGTGCCAGCAGCTTGCGGGGCAGGTCTCAAGAGACCCAGTACTTC. Its protein is CASSLRGRSQETQYF. Looking up the rest from reference TRBV5-8 and TRBJ2-5 gives the full variable domain: EAGVTQSPTHLIKTRGQQATLRCSPISGHTSVYWYQQALGLGLQFLLWYDEGEERNRGNFPPRFSGRQFPNYSSELNVNALELEDSALYLCASSLRGRSQETQYFGPGTRLLVL.